Following are 3 T cell receptor beta chains from one sample sequenced in a study of T cell responses to AZD1222 COVID-19 vaccine (dated by TCRdb to about 2021). Sample time point, as interpreted from the label and publication: about 28 days (+/-7) after the second vaccine dose. Preparation of the library involved the immunoSEQ multiplex PCR assay. TCRdb's version of the immuneACCESS table is confined to in-frame rearrangements and falls short of the full clone set. An unresolved V gene accounts for under half of the shortfall where checked; the remainder is of unknown origin. The sample table contains 180,000 or so clones; only one count was recorded for about 91% of them. The biggest ten clones account for approximately 1.2% of the sample. Specimen: peripheral blood, collected 28 days after the second AZD1222 dose. Receptor source: an adult who received the AZD1222 COVID-19 vaccine.

This chain joins TRBV5-8 and TRBJ1-4; D gene ambiguous. The germline CDR1 and CDR2 sequences are SGHTS and YDEGEE. The V and J ends lost 2 bases and 6 bases respectively, with 2 bases between them. The CDR3 has 11 amino acids. The DNA for the CDR3 is TGTGCCAGCAGCTTCTATGAAAAACTGTTTTTT. Translating it yields CASSFYEKLFF. Complete variable domain (other parts from reference TRBV5-8 and TRBJ1-4): EAGVTQSPTHLIKTRGQQATLRCSPISGHTSVYWYQQALGLGLQFLLWYDEGEERNRGNFPPRFSGRQFPNYSSELNVNALELEDSALYLCASSFYEKLFFGSGTQLSVL.

The chain links TRBV19 to TRBJ2-2, with 8 positions matching TRBD1. The V segment lost 4 bases and the J segment 4 bases; nucleotides outside the gene matches: 8. The CDR3 consists of 16 residues. Germline V gene lookup returns CDR1 LNHDA and CDR2 SQIVND (reference sequence). The CDR3 nucleotides read TGTGCCAGTAGTACCCAGGGGGCGTTGGTCACCGGGGAGCTGTTTTTT. As protein: CASSTQGALVTGELFF.

This chain links TRBV19 with TRBJ2-7; the D is unclear. CDR1 is LNHDA and CDR2 is SQIVND in the germline V gene (reference sequence). The CDR3 is 14 amino acids. V dropped 3 bases and J dropped 2 bases, with 11 bases sitting between them. Here the CDR3 DNA reads TGTGCCAGTAGTATCCCCGGGCAGACCTACGAGCAGTACTTC. Translation gives CASSIPGQTYEQYF.